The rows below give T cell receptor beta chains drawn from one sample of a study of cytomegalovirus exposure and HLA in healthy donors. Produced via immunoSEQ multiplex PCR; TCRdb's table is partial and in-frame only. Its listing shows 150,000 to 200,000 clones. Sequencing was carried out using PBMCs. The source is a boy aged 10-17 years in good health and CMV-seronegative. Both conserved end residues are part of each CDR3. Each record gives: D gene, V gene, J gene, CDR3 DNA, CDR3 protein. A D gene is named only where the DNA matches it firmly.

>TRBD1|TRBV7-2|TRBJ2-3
TGTGCCAGCAGCCGAGACAGGGGAGATACGCAGTATTTT
CASSRDRGDTQYF
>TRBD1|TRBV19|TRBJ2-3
TGTGCCAGCACCGGGACAGGGGGTTTTACTCGCACAGATACGCAGTATTTT
CASTGTGGFTRTDTQYF
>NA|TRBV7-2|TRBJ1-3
TGTGCCAGCAGCAACGGACAGACCGGAAACACCATATATTTT
CASSNGQTGNTIYF
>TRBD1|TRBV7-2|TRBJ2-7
TGTGCCAGCAGCTTAAGGGGGCCTTCCTACGAGCAGTACTTC
CASSLRGPSYEQYF
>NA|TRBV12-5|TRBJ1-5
TGTGCTAGTGGTTTTCAGGATCAGCCCCAGCATTTT
CASGFQDQPQHF
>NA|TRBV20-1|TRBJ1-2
TGCAGTGCTAGTATAGACTATGGCTACACCTTC
CSASIDYGYTF
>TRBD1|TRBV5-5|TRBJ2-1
TGTGCCAGCAGCTTGGGCCGGCGAAGGGGGCTACACAATGAGCAGTTCTTC
CASSLGRRRGLHNEQFF
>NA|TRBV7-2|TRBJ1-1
TGTGCCAGCAGCTACACCACGGACGGGGTGAACACTGAAGCTTTCTTT
CASSYTTDGVNTEAFF
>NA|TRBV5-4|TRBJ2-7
TGTGCCAGCAGCTTGAAAGGTGGCGGAGAGCAGTACTTC
CASSLKGGGEQYF
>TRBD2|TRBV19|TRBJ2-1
TGTGCCAGTAGTCTAGCGGGGGGAGGCAATGAGCAGTTCTTC
CASSLAGGGNEQFF
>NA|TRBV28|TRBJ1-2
TGTGCCAGCAGTTTGACAGGCAACTCCTATGGCTACACCTTC
CASSLTGNSYGYTF
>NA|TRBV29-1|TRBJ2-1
TGCAGCGCTCGACTTCGCTCCTACAATGAGCAGTTCTTC
CSARLRSYNEQFF
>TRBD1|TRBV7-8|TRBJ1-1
TGTGCCAGCAGCCTAAAACGACAGGGAAACACTGAAGCTTTCTTT
CASSLKRQGNTEAFF